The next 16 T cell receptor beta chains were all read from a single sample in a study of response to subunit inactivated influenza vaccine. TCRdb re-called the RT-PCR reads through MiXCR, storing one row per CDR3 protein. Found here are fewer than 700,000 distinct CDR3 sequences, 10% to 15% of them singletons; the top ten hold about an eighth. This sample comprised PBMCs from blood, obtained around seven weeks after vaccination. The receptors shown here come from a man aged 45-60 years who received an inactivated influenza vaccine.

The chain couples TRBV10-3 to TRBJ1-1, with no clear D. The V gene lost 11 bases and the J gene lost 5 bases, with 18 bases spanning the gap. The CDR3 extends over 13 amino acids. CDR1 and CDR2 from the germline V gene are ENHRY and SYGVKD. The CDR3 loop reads CAAAAAQGTEAFF. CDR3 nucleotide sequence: TGTGCCGCTGCCGCTGCTCAAGGGACTGAAGCTTTCTTT.

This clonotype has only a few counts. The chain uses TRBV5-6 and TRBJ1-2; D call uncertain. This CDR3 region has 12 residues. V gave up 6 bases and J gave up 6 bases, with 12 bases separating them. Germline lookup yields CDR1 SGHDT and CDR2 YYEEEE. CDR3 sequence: CASTLGGHGYTF. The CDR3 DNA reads TGTGCCAGCACCCTGGGAGGGCATGGCTACACCTTC.

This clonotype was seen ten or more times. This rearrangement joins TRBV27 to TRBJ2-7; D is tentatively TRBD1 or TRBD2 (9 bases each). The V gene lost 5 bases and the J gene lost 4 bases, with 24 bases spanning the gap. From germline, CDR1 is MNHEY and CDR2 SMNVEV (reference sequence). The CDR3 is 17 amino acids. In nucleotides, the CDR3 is TGTGCCAGCAGTCGCGGGGGGGTCGGGACAGGGTCGTACGAGCAGTACTTC. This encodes CASSRGGVGTGSYEQYF.

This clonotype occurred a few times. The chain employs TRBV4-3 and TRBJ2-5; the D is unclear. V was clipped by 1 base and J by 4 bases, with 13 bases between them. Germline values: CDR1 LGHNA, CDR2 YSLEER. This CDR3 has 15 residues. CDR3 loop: CASSQVGPRGETQYF. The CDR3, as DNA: TGCGCCAGCAGCCAAGTCGGGCCTAGAGGAGAGACCCAGTACTTC.

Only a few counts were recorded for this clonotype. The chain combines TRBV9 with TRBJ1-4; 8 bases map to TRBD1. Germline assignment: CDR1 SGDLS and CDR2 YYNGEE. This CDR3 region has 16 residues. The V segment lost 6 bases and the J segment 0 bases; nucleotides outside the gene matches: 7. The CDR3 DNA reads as TGTGCCAGCAACTTCGGGACAGGCACAACTAATGAAAAACTGTTTTTT. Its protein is CASNFGTGTTNEKLFF.

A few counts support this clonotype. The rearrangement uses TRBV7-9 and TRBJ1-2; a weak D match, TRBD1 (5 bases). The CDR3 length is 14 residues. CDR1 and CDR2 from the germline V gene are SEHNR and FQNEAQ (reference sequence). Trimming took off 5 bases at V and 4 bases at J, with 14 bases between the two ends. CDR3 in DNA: TGTGCCAGCAGCCCTGGGACGGCCATCTATGGCTACACCTTC. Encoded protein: CASSPGTAIYGYTF.

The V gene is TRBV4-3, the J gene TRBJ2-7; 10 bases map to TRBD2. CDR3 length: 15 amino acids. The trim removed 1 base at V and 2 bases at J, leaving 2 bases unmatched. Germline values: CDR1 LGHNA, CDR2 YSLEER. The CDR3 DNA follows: TGCGCCAGCAGCCAAGTACTAGCGGGACCCTACGAGCAGTACTTC. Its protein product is CASSQVLAGPYEQYF.

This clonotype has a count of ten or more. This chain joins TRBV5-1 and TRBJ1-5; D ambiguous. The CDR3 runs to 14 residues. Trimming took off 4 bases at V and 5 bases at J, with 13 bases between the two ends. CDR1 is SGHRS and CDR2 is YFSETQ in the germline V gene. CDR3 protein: CASSPDGNDQPQHF. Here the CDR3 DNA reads TGCGCCAGCAGCCCGGACGGAAACGATCAGCCCCAGCATTTT.

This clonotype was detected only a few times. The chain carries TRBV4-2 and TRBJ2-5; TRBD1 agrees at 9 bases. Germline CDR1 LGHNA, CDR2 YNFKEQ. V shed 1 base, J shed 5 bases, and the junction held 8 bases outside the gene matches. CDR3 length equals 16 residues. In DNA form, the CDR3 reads TGTGCCAGCAGCCAAGGAGTTACAGGGGGCGCCGAGACCCAGTACTTC. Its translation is CASSQGVTGGAETQYF.

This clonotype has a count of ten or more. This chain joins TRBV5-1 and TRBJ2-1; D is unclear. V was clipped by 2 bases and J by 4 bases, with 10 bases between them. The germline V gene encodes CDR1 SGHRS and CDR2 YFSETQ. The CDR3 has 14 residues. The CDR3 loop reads CASSFIIGYNEQFF. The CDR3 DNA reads TGCGCCAGCAGCTTTATAATAGGGTACAATGAGCAGTTCTTC.

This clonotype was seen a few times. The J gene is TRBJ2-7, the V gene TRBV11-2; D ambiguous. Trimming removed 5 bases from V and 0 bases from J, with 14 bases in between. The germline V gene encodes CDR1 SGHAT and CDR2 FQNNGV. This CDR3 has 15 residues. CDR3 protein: CASSVGRTYSYEQYF. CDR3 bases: TGTGCCAGCAGCGTAGGACGGACCTACTCCTACGAGCAGTACTTC. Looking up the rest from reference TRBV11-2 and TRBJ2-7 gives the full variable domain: EAGVAQSPRYKIIEKRQSVAFWCNPISGHATLYWYQQILGQGPKLLIQFQNNGVVDDSQLPKDRFSAERLKGVDSTLKIQPAKLEDSAVYLCASSVGRTYSYEQYFGPGTRLTVT.

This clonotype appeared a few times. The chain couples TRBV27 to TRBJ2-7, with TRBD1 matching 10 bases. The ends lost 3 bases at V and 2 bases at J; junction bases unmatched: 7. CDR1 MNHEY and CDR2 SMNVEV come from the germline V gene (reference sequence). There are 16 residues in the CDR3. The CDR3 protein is CASSFVSGTGAYEQYF. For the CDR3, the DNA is TGTGCCAGCAGTTTCGTTTCCGGGACAGGGGCCTACGAGCAGTACTTC.

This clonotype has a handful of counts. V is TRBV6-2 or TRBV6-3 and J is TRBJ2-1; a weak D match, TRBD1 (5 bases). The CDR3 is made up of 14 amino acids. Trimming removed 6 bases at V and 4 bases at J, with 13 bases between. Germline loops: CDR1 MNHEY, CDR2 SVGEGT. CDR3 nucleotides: TGTGCCAGCAGCAGACCTCAGGGTTACAATGAGCAGTTCTTC. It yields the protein CASSRPQGYNEQFF.

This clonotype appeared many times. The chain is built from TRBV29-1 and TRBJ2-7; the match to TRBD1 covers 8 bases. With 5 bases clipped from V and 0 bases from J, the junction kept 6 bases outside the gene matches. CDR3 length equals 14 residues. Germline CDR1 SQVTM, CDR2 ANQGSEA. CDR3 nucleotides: TGCAGCGTTAACAGACAGGGGAGCTCCTACGAGCAGTACTTC. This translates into CSVNRQGSSYEQYF.

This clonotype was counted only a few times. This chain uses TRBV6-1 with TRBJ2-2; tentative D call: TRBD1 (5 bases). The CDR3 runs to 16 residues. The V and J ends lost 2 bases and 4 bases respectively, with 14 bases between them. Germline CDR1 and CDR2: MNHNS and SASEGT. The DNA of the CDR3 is TGTGCCAGCAGTGAAACACCAGGGCGGATCACCGGGGAGCTGTTTTTT. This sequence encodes CASSETPGRITGELFF.

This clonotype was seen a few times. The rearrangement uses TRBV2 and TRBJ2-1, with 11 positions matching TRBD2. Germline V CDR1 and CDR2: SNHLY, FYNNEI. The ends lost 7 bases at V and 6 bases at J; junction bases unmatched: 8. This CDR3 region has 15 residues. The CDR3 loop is CASTRQTSGVNEQFF. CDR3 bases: TGTGCCAGCACCCGGCAGACTAGCGGGGTCAATGAGCAGTTCTTC.